This T cell receptor beta chain is from a study of blood T cell repertoires in COVID-19. The overall study: Spain, Italy and the United States supplied samples that represented acute and convalescent COVID-19. In each case, the material was cDNA or gDNA derived from T cells, B-cell-depleted T cells, or PBMCs.

Original processing methods: Reference gene primers were amplified, and this amplification served to estimate nucleated cell counts. Data came from immunoSEQ multiplex PCR; TCRdb stores just in-frame clones and leaves some out. V and J calls and clone size are copied from that table; D and trimming were computed from the DNA. The sample holds about 200,000 clones, around three quarters seen once. This CDR3 spans 13 amino acids. The V gene's germline CDR1 is MNHEY and CDR2 SMNVEV (reference sequence). Deletions cut 8 bases from V and 1 base from J, with 11 bases between. V usage is TRBV27 and J usage is TRBJ1-2; no clear D. The receptor's source is a woman aged 70-85 years with acute or convalescent COVID-19. The sample consisted of peripheral blood. CDR3 DNA sequence: TGTGCCAGCGGGTGGGCAAGTAACTATGGCTACACCTTC. Its translation: CASGWASNYGYTF.